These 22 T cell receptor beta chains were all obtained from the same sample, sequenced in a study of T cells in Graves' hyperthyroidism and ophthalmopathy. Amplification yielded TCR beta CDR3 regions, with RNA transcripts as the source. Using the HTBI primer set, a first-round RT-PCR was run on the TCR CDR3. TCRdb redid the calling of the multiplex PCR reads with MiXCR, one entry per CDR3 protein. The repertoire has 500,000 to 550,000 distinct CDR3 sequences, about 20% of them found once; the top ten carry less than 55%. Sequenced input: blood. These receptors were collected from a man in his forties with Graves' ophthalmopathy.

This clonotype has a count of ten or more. The CDR3 reads CATSDGSGTGIYGYTF. The CDR3, as DNA: TGTGCCACCAGCGACGGCTCGGGGACAGGGATCTATGGCTACACCTTC. This chain links TRBV24-1 with TRBJ1-2; TRBD1 agrees at 9 bases. The CDR3 is made up of 16 amino acids. Looked up from germline, CDR1 is KGHDR and CDR2 is SFDVKD. After removal of 7 bases from V and 4 bases from J, the junction contained 12 bases not matched to a gene.

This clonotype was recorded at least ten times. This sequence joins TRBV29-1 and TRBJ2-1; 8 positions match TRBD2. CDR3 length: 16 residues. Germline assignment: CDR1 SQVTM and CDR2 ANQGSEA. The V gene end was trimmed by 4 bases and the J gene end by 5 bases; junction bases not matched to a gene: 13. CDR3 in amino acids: CSVAPRGLAGDNEQFF. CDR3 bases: TGCAGCGTTGCCCCCCGAGGTCTAGCGGGCGACAATGAGCAGTTCTTC.

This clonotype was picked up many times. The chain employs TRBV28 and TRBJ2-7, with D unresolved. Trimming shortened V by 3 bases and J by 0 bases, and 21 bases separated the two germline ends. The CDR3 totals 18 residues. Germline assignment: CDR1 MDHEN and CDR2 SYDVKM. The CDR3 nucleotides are TGTGCCAGCAGTTTTGGCCCGGTGAATAAAGCTAGCTCCTACGAGCAGTACTTC. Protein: CASSFGPVNKASSYEQYF.

The CDR3 spells CASTPSGTEAFF. CDR3 DNA: TGTGCCAGCACCCCCTCCGGGACTGAAGCTTTCTTT. V gene TRBV12-3 or TRBV12-4 combines with J gene TRBJ1-1; D is uncertain. This CDR3 is built from 12 residues. V gave up 7 bases and J gave up 5 bases, with 11 bases separating them.

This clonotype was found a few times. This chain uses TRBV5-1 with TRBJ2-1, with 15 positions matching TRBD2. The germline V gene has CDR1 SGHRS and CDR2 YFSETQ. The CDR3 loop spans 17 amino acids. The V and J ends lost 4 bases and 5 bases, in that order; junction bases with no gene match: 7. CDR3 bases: TGCGCCAGCAGCACAGGACTAGCGGGGGGGCTAAACAATGAGCAGTTCTTC. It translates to CASSTGLAGGLNNEQFF.

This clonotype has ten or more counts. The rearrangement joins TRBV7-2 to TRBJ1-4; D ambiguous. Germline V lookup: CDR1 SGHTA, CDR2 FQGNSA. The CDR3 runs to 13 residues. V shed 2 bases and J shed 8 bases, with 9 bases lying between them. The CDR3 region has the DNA TGTGCCAGCAGCTTACGTCGGACGGAAAAACTGTTTTTT. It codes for CASSLRRTEKLFF.

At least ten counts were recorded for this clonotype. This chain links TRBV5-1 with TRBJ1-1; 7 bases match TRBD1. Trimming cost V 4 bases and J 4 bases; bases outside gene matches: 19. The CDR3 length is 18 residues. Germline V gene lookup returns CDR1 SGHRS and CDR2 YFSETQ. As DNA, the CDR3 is TGCGCCAGCAGCACAGGTATATTAGGACAGGCGAGGGGCACTGAAGCTTTCTTT. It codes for CASSTGILGQARGTEAFF.

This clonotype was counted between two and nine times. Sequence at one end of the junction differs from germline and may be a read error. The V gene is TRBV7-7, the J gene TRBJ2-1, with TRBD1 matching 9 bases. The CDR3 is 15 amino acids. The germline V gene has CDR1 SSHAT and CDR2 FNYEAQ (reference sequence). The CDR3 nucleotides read TGTGCTAGCAGCTCTTGGGGACAGGGCGCGGATGAGCAGTTCTTC. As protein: CASSSWGQGADEQFF.

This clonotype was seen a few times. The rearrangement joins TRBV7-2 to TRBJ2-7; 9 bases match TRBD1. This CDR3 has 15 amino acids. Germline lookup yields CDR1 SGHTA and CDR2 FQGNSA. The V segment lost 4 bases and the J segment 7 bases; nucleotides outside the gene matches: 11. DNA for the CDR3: TGTGCCAGCAGCTCCTCCGGGACAGGGAGCCGGGAGCAGTACTTC. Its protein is CASSSSGTGSREQYF. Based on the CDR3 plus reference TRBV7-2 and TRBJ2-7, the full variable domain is GAGVSQSPSNKVTEKGKDVELRCDPISGHTALYWYRQSLGQGLEFLIYFQGNSAPDKSGLPSDRFSAERTGGSVSTLTIQRTQQEDSAVYLCASSSSGTGSREQYFGPGTRLTVT.

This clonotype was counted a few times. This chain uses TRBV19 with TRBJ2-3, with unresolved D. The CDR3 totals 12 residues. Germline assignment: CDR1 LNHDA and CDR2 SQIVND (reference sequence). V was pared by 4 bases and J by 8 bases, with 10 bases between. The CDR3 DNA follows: TGTGCCAGTAGTAAGGAAGATGGTACGCAGTATTTT. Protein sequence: CASSKEDGTQYF. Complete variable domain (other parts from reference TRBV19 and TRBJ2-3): DGGITQSPKYLFRKEGQNVTLSCEQNLNHDAMYWYRQDPGQGLRLIYYSQIVNDFQKGDIAEGYSVSREKKESFPLTVTSAQKNPTAFYLCASSKEDGTQYFGPGTRLTVL.

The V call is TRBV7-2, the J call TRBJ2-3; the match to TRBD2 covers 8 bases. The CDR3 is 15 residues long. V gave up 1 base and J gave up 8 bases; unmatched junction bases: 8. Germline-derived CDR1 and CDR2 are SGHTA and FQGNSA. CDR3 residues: CASSLDAGGLSTQYF. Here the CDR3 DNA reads TGTGCCAGCAGCTTAGATGCGGGGGGCCTTAGTACGCAGTATTTT.

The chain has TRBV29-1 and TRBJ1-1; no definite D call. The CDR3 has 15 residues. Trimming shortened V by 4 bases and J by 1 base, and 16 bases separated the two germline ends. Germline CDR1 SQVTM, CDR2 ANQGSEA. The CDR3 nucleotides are TGCAGCGTTGGCCCTAGGACCTTAGGGAACACTGAAGCTTTCTTT. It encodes CSVGPRTLGNTEAFF.

CDR3 DNA: TGTGCCACCAGCAGACCCGGGGGGCGTGAAAAACTGTTTTTT. Protein product: CATSRPGGREKLFF. The chain links TRBV15 to TRBJ1-4; weak D call: TRBD1 (6 bases). Germline lookup yields CDR1 LNHNV and CDR2 YYDKDF (reference sequence). Trimming left V 2 bases short and J 7 bases short, with 11 bases between. CDR3 length: 14 residues.

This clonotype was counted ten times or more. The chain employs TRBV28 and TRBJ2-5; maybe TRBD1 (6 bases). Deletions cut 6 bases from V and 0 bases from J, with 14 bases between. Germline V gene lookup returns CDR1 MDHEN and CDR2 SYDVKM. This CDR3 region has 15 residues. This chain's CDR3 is CASSLTGSYQETQYF. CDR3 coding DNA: TGTGCCAGCAGCCTGACAGGATCGTACCAAGAGACCCAGTACTTC. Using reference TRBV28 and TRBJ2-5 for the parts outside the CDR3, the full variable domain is DVKVTQSSRYLVKRTGEKVFLECVQDMDHENMFWYRQDPGLGLRLIYFSYDVKMKEKGDIPEGYSVSREKKERFSLILESASTNQTSMYLCASSLTGSYQETQYFGPGTRLLVL.

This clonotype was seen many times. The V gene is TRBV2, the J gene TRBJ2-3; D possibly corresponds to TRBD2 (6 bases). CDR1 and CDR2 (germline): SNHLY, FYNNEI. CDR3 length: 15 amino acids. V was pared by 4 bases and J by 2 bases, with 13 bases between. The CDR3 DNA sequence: TGTGCCAGCAGTGCCCGGCGGACTACCACAGATACGCAGTATTTT. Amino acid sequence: CASSARRTTTDTQYF.

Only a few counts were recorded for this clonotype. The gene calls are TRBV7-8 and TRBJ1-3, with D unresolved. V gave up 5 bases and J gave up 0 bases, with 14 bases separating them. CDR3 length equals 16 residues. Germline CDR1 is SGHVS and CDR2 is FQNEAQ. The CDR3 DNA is TGTGCCAGCAGCCCGTCGGCCCTCTACTCTGGAAACACCATATATTTT. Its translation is CASSPSALYSGNTIYF.

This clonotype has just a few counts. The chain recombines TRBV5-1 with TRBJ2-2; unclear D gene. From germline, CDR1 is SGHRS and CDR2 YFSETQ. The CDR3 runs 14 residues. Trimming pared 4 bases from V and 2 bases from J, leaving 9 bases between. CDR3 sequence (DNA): TGCGCCAGCAGCAAGACAATTAACACCGGGGAGCTGTTTTTT. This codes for CASSKTINTGELFF.

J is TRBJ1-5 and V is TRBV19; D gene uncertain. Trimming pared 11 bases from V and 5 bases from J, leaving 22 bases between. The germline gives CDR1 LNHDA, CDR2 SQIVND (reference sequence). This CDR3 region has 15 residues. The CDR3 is CAGTIGHSPDQPQHF. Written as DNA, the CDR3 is TGTGCCGGTACCATAGGTCACAGCCCCGATCAGCCCCAGCATTTT.

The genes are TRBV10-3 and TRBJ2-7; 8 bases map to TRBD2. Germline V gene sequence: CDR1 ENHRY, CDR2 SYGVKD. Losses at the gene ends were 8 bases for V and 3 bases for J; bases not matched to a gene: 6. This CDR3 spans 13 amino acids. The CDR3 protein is CAIGSGSLYEQYF. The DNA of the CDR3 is TGTGCCATCGGGAGCGGGAGCCTCTACGAGCAGTACTTC.

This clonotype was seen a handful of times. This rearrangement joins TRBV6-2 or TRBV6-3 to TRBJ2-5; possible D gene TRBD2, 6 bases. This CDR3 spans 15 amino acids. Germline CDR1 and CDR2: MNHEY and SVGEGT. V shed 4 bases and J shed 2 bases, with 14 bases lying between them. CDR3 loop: CASSSDRTTQETQYF. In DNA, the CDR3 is TGTGCCAGCAGTTCCGACCGGACTACTCAAGAGACCCAGTACTTC.

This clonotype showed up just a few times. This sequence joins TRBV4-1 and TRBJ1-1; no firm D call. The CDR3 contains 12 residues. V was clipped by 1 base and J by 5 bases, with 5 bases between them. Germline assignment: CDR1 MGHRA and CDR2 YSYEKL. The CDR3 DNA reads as TGCGCCAGCAGCCAAGGTTTAACTGAAGCTTTCTTT. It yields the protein CASSQGLTEAFF.

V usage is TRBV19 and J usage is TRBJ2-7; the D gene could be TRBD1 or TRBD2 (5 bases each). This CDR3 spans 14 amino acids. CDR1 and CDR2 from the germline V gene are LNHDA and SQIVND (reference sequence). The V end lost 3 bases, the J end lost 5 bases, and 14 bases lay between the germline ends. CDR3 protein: CASSMGPGNDEQYF. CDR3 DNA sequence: TGTGCCAGTAGTATGGGACCAGGAAACGACGAGCAGTACTTC.